This passage covers 5 T cell receptor beta chains from one sample sequenced in a study of regulatory T cells in long-lasting Graves disease. Building of the TCR beta libraries involved iRepertoire HTBI primers and Arm-PCR of CDR3 regions. One entry per CDR3 protein, called by TCRdb with MiXCR from the multiplex PCR reads. Of hundreds of thousands of distinct CDR3 sequences in the sample, around 13% were seen once. Time point given: newly diagnosed GD, antithyroid drugs for less than 3 months. PBMCs provided the RNA from which the TCR library was made. These data also featured in a second study, about T cells in Graves' hyperthyroidism and ophthalmopathy.

This sample comprised peripheral blood mononuclear cells (PBMCs), obtained at new diagnosis, from a patient treated with antithyroid drugs. All receptors come from a woman aged 30 to 39 with Graves disease.

This clonotype appeared many times. The chain combines TRBV28 with TRBJ1-6, with 8 bases aligning to TRBD1. The CDR3 totals 15 residues. The germline CDR1 and CDR2 sequences are MDHEN and SYDVKM. The J segment lost 10 bases and the V segment lost 6 bases, leaving 11 bases of the junction unmatched. DNA of the CDR3: TGTGCCAGCAGCCGAGGGACAGGCTTTTCCTCACCCCTCCACTTT. It specifies CASSRGTGFSSPLHF. Supplemented by reference TRBV28 and TRBJ1-6, the full variable domain reads DVKVTQSSRYLVKRTGEKVFLECVQDMDHENMFWYRQDPGLGLRLIYFSYDVKMKEKGDIPEGYSVSREKKERFSLILESASTNQTSMYLCASSRGTGFSSPLHFGNGTRLTVT.

There are many counts of this clonotype. The chain recombines TRBV18 with TRBJ1-1, with D tentatively TRBD1 (5 bases). The CDR3 has 15 amino acids. The V and J ends lost 2 bases and 7 bases respectively, with 17 bases between them. Germline CDR1 reads KGHSH; CDR2 reads LQKENI. CDR3 DNA sequence: TGTGCCAGCTCACCAGATTCTAGCCCCGGGGGTGAAGCTTTCTTT. It specifies CASSPDSSPGGEAFF.

This clonotype was found a few times. In DNA form, the CDR3 reads TGTGCCAGTAGTATAGATCGCGCCGGGGAGCTGTTTTTT. This sequence encodes CASSIDRAGELFF. The J gene is TRBJ2-2, the V gene TRBV19; no definite D call. Germline CDR1 is LNHDA and CDR2 is SQIVND (reference sequence). The V end was cut by 0 bases, the J end by 6 bases, with 5 bases between. The CDR3 consists of 13 residues.

This clonotype has at least ten counts. The chain is built from TRBV6-2 or TRBV6-3 and TRBJ2-1, with TRBD2 matching over 11 bases. Trimming cost V 6 bases and J 3 bases; bases outside gene matches: 4. The CDR3 consists of 15 residues. The germline V gene has CDR1 MNHEY and CDR2 SVGEGT. CDR3 amino acids: CASRGLAAFYNEQFF. The DNA for the CDR3 is TGTGCCAGCAGGGGACTAGCGGCTTTCTACAATGAGCAGTTCTTC.

This clonotype has a count of ten or more. The chain is built from TRBV7-9 and TRBJ2-1; TRBD2 matches 10 bases. Losses at the gene ends were 4 bases for V and 4 bases for J; bases not matched to a gene: 7. Germline values: CDR1 SEHNR, CDR2 FQNEAQ (reference sequence). There are 16 residues in the CDR3. The CDR3 DNA is TGTGCCAGCAGCTCTACGACTAGCGGGCCTTACAATGAGCAGTTCTTC. Translation: CASSSTTSGPYNEQFF.